The present entry profiles one TCR beta chain with its context. Its antigen is as yet unknown. Unexposed donor CD4+ T cells date from about 2011-2018, before the COVID-19 pandemic. After about 11 days of culture, CD4+ T cells were isolated. Unexposed-donor CD4+ T cells were probed with SARS-CoV-2 S/N and four cold-coronavirus spikes, cells permitting. The data were taken from a study of CD4 T cells in relation to SARS-CoV-2 and coronaviruses. From germline, CDR1 is PRHDT and CDR2 FYEKMQ (reference sequence). CDR3 length: 17 residues. V gave up 5 bases and J gave up 1 base; unmatched junction bases: 9. The table came from immunoSEQ multiplex PCR; TCRdb's copy has only in-frame clones and leaves some out. The sample has tens of thousands of clones, over 60% seen once.

The sample taken for sequencing was CD4+ T cells from PBMCs, cultured in vitro. The genes are TRBV13 and TRBJ2-3, with 10 nucleotides matching TRBD2. This TCR was recovered from a human donor in good health. Written as DNA, the CDR3 is TGTGCCAGCAGCCCAACGGCACTAGCGGGGCGCACAGATACGCAGTATTTT. This gives the protein CASSPTALAGRTDTQYF.